The clone carrying this T cell receptor beta chain was detected a few times. Its antigen is not known. This entry comes from a study of CD8+ T cells in alopecia areata. Germline assignment: CDR1 ENHRY and CDR2 SYGVKD. Trimming left V 6 bases short and J 2 bases short, with 4 bases between. This CDR3 is built from 11 residues. Sequencing relied on a cDNA template that was reverse transcribed from extracted RNA. TCRdb's table, derived via immunoSEQ multiplex PCR, lists solely in-frame clones and lacks some. The table records 200,000 or so clones, less than 45% of them present only once. Whole-study results and caveats: Having just one nonresponder leaves the connection between baseline CD8+ expansion and response unresolved. Normal scalp had lower clonality than lesional scalp, with alopecia totalis/universalis lesions showing this most strongly.

Treatment of the sample: oral pan-JAK inhibitor, 5-10 mg twice daily. Samples from alopecia areata patients were lesional scalp punch biopsies and peripheral blood. Sorting of PBMCs yielded the CD4+ and CD8+ T cells. This chain links TRBV10-3 with TRBJ2-5; D gene ambiguous. Sequencing was performed on CD4+ T cells sorted from blood, taken at approximately week 36, from a patient treated with tofacitinib. This receptor was obtained from a human donor with alopecia areata. CDR3 DNA: TGTGCCATCAGCCAACAAGAGACCCAGTACTTC. It is translated as CAISQQETQYF.